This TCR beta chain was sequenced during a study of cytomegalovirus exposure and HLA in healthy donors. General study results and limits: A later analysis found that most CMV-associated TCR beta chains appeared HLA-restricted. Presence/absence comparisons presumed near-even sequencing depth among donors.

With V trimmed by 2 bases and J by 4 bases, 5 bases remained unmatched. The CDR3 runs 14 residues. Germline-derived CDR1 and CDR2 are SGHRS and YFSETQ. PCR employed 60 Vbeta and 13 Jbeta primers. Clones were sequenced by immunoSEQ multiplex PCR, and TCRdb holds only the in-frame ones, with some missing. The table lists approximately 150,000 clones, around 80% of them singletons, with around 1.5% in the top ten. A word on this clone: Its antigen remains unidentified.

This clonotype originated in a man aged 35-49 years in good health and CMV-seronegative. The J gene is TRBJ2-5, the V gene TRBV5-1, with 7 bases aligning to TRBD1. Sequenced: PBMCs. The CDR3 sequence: CASSFTGAVETQYF. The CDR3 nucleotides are TGCGCCAGCAGCTTCACAGGGGCGGTAGAGACCCAGTACTTC.